The subject of this entry is one T cell receptor beta chain. The CDR3 has 15 residues. Per germline, CDR1 MNHEY and CDR2 SVGAGI. The V gene lost 3 bases and the J gene lost 0 bases, with 8 bases spanning the gap. Source study methods: Cell counts per sample came from amplifying reference gene primers. The method was immunoSEQ multiplex PCR; TCRdb's version includes in-frame clones alone and lacks a portion of them. That table supplies the V and J calls and clone size; D and trimming were determined from the DNA. This sample has more than 250,000 clones; approximately 85% occur once, and the top ten carry about 5.1%. The record originates from a study of blood T cell repertoires in COVID-19. Study context: Acute-phase and convalescent COVID-19 samples originated in the United States, Italy and Spain. Sources were T cells, B-cell-depleted T cells, or PBMCs; the material itself was cDNA or gDNA.

The sequence came from a man aged 50 to 60 with active or convalescent COVID-19. The sequenced material came from peripheral blood. The chain links TRBV6-5 to TRBJ1-4; D remains unclear. The CDR3 protein is CASSYGAATNEKLFF. In DNA, the CDR3 is TGTGCCAGCAGTTATGGAGCGGCAACTAATGAAAAACTGTTTTTT.